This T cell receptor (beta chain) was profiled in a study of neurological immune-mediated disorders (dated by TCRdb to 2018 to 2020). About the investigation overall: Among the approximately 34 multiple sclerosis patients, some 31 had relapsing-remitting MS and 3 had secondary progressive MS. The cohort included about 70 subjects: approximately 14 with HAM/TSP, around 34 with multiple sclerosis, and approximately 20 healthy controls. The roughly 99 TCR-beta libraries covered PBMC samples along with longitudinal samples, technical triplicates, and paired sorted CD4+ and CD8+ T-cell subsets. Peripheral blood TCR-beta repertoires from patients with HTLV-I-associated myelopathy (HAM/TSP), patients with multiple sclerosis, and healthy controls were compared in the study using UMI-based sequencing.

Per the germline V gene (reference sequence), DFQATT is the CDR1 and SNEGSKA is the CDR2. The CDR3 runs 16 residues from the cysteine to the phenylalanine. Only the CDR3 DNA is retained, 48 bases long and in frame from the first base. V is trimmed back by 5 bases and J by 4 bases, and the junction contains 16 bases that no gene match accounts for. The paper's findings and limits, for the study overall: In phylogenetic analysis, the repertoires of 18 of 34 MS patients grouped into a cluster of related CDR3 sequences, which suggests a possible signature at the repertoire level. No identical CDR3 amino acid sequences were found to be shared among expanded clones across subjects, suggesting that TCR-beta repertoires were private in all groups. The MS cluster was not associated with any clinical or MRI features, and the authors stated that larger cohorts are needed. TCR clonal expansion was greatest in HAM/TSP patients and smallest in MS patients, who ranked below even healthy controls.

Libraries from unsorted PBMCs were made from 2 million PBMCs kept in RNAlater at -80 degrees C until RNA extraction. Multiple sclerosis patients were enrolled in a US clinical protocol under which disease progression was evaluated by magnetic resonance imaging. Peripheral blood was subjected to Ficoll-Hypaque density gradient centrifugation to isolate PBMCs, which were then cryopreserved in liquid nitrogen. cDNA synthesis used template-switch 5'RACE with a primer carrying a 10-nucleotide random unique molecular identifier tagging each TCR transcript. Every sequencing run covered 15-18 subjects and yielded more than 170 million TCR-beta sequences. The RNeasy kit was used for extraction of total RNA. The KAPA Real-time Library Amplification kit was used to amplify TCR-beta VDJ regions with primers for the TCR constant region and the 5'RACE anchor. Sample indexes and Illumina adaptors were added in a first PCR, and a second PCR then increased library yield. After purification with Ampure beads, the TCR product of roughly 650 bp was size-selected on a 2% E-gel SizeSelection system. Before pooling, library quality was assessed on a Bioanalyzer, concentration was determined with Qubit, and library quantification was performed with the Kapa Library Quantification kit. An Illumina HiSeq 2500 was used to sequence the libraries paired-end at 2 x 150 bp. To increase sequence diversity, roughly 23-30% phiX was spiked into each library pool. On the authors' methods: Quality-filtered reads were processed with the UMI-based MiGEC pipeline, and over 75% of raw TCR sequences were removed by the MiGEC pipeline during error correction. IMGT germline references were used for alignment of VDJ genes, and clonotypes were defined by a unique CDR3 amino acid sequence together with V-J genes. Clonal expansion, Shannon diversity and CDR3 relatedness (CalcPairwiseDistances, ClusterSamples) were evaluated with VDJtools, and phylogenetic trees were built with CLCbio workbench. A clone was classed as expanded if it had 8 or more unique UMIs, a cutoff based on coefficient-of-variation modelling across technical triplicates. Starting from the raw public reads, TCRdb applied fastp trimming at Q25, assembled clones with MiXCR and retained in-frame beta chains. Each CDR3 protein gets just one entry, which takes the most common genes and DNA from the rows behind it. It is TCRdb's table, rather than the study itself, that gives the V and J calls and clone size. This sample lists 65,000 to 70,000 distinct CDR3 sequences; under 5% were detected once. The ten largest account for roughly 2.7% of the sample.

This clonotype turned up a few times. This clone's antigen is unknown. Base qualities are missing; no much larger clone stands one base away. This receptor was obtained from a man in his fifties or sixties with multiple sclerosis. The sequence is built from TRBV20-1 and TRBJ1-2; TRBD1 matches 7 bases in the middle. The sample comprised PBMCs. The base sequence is TGCAGTGCTCAGGCCGAGAGGGGGCGCTTGAGCTATGGCTACACCTTC. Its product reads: CSAQAERGRLSYGYTF.